This T cell receptor (beta chain) was sequenced in a study of blood T cell repertoires in COVID-19. Study details: Italy, Spain and the United States were the sources of the convalescent and acute COVID-19 samples. The analysed material was cDNA or gDNA that came from T cells, B-cell-depleted T cells, or PBMCs.

This clone turned up a few times. The CDR3 has 13 amino acids. The germline gives CDR1 MNHNY, CDR2 SVGAGI (reference sequence). Trimming took off 2 bases at V and 6 bases at J, with 11 bases between the two ends. Per the authors' pipeline: Quantification of nucleated cells was approximated via reference gene primer amplification. Data came from immunoSEQ multiplex PCR; TCRdb stores just in-frame clones and leaves some out. D and trimming come from the DNA, and the V and J calls and clone size come from that table. The table has some 78,000 clones, approximately 80% seen once. The chain employs TRBV6-6 and TRBJ2-7; D is undetermined. The sequencing input was peripheral blood. The source of this sequence is a man aged 55 to 70 with active or convalescent COVID-19. The CDR3 nucleotides read TGTGCCAGCAGTTACCCTACGGTGAGCGAGCAGTACTTC. Amino acid sequence: CASSYPTVSEQYF.